This T cell receptor beta chain was documented in a study of T-cell reconstitution after alpha-beta-depleted transplantation in children. Whole-study results and caveats: T-cell numbers and diversity one year post-transplant derived largely from freshly generated T cells. In patients about two months after transplant, alpha-beta T cells reportedly arose from several hundred expanded graft clones. For some patients, TCRbeta diversity was high at day 60 because of recipient T cells and thymic progenitors that survived.

The library targeted TCRbeta and was prepared with unique molecular identifiers. One entry per CDR3 protein, called by TCRdb with MiXCR from the PCR reads. The table records about 60,000 distinct CDR3 sequences, roughly 45% of them present only once. Trimming shortened V by 3 bases and J by 5 bases, and 19 bases separated the two germline ends. This CDR3 has 16 residues. A word on this clonotype: What it binds is unknown.

This chain connects TRBV12-3 or TRBV12-4 to TRBJ2-5; a weak D match, TRBD2 (7 bases). The clonotype was recovered from a male patient aged 10 to 17 who had a stem cell transplant for acute lymphoblastic leukemia, so the T cells may come from the graft donor. Specimen: PBMCs, mostly from graft donor cells, collected 360 days after TCRalphabeta/CD19-depleted stem cell transplant. The CDR3 loop is CASSFPGRGGAETQYF. The CDR3 region has the DNA TGTGCCAGCAGTTTCCCCGGGAGAGGGGGGGCGGAGACCCAGTACTTC.